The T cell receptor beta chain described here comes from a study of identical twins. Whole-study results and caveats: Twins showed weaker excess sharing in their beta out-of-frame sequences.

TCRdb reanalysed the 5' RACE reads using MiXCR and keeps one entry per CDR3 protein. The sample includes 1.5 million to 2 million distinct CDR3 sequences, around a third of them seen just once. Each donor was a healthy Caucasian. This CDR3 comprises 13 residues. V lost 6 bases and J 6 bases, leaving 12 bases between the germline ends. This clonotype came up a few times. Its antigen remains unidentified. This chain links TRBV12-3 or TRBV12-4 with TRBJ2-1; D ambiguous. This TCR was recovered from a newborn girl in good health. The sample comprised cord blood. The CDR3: CASSKRWGNEQFF. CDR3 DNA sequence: TGTGCCAGCAGCAAAAGATGGGGCAATGAGCAGTTCTTC.